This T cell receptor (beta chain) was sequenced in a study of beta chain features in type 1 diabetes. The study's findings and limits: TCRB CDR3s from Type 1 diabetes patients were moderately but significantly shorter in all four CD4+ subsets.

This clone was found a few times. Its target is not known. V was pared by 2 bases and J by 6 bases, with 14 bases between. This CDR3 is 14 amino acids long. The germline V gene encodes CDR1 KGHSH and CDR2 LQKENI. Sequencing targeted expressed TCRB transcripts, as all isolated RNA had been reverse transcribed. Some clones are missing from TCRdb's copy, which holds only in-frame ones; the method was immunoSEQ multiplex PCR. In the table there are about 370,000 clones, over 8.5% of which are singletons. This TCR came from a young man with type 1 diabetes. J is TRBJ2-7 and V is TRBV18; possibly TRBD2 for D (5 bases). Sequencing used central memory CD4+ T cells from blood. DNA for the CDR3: TGTGCCAGCTCACCATCGATATCGGGATCCGAGCAGTACTTC. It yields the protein CASSPSISGSEQYF.